This T cell receptor beta chain derives from a study of CD8 T cells in Susac syndrome. Study-level results: Maximal CD8+ clonal expansion in Susac was observed within TEMRA cells and among active patients. The total CD8+ repertoires yielded 15 to 20 Susac-specific public clones and the CD8+ TEMRA repertoires yielded about 5.

The authors reverse transcribed roughly 0.5 to 1 ug RNA with random hexamers. TCRdb recomputed calls from the immunoSEQ multiplex PCR reads with MiXCR, one row per CDR3 protein. The table shows roughly 100,000 distinct CDR3 sequences, with roughly 94% occurring only once. After removal of 8 bases from V and 5 bases from J, the junction contained 3 bases not matched to a gene. CDR3 size: 12 residues. From germline, CDR1 is SGHVS and CDR2 FQNEAQ. TEMRA cells were FACS-enriched, while CD8+ and CD4+ T cells were negatively isolated. Regarding this clonotype: Its antigen remains unidentified.

The sequencing sample was made of CD8+ T cells from PBMCs. The clonotype originates from a human donor with Susac syndrome. This sequence joins TRBV7-8 and TRBJ2-1; TRBD2 matches 7 bases. DNA for the CDR3: TGTGCCAGCGGGGGGGTACACAATGAGCAGTTCTTC. This encodes CASGGVHNEQFF.